This section outlines one T cell receptor beta chain sequence together with its context. Its antigen is unidentified. This CDR3 contains 15 residues. Looked up from germline, CDR1 is SGHRS and CDR2 is YFSETQ. V lost 3 bases, J lost 7 bases, and 16 bases lay in between. This entry is derived from a study of cytomegalovirus exposure and HLA in healthy donors. Notes on the study in general: Excluded: some indistinguishable V segments such as TRBV6-2 and TRBV6-3. It emerged from a later analysis that several of the most significant clusters appeared to be linked to common viral pathogens. Prior analysis indicated that the majority of TCR beta V segments exhibited productivity approximately 87% or approximately 30% of the time. As a later analysis showed, a missense DCLRE1C variant was linked to trimming of TCR beta V- and J-genes.

PCR was performed using 60 Vbeta and 13 Jbeta primers. The table came from immunoSEQ multiplex PCR; TCRdb's copy has only in-frame clones and leaves some out. Of some 110,000 clones detected, around three quarters appear once; the ten largest clones hold 0.79%. The clonotype was recovered from a boy younger than 18 in good health and CMV-seronegative. The rearrangement links TRBV5-1 to TRBJ2-2; perhaps TRBD1 as D (7 bases). Material: PBMCs. The CDR3 bases are TGCGCCAGCAGCTCCCAAGGAGGGGGCAGCGGGGAGCTGTTTTTT. This sequence encodes CASSSQGGGSGELFF. The variable domain in full, with the rest retrieved from reference TRBV5-1 and TRBJ2-2, is KAGVTQTPRYLIKTRGQQVTLSCSPISGHRSVSWYQQTPGQGLQFLFEYFSETQRNKGNFPGRFSGRQFSNSRSEMNVSTLELGDSALYLCASSSQGGGSGELFFGEGSRLTVL.